The source of this TCR beta chain is a study of cytomegalovirus exposure and HLA in healthy donors listed by TCRdb under 2017. Regarding the study in general: An earlier analysis of under 600 of the donors reported approximately 290 Gb of sequence data and around 110 million unique TCR beta sequences from about 200 million T cells. A later genetic analysis used genome-wide SNP genotypes for about 65% of the 666 donors, treating that subset as a discovery cohort. Both class I and class II loci were covered by HLA typing, at four-digit resolution. All discovery cohort repertoires had been generated on a single sequencing platform. The number of typed donors differed by locus: 629-630 for A, B, C, DRB1 and DQB1; 500 to 550 for DQA1; around 610 for DPA1; and 450 to 480 for DPB1. The later analysis used no new phenotypic data to find candidate immune exposures, relying instead on TCR beta sequences and their occurrence across donors. To predict cytomegalovirus infection status, the study brought together high-throughput TCR immunosequencing, statistical association of individual TCRs with disease status, and machine learning. A later analysis re-analyzed previously published TCR beta repertoires from 550 to 700 donors and added high-resolution HLA genotyping to study TCR occurrence patterns. Along with the approximately 650-subject first cohort, a separate validation cohort of over 90 different subjects was used. Among the approximately 430 genotyped donors, approximately 81% belonged to the genetic ancestry cluster associated with self-reported Caucasian donors. The study used immunosequencing to profile the T cell repertoires of 600 to 850 subjects and linked those repertoires to cytomegalovirus serostatus. An early release covering more than 500 HLA-typed donors comprised approximately 300 gigabases of sequencing data and 85 million to 100 million unique TCR sequences. Among approximately 370 genotyped donors of the cohort, an average of roughly 230,000 unique TCR beta nucleotide sequences was sequenced per donor, of which 15% to 20% were non-productive. The study was designed to test whether signatures of past pathogen exposure could be identified by cataloging public T cell receptors. Alongside the repertoire data, information on donor age, sex, ethnicity and CMV serostatus was compiled. Five DR-DQ haplotypes were treated as single units for association and clustering because of strong linkage in the cohort. An earlier analysis of a few hundred of the donors applied high-throughput TCR beta sequencing to assess whether each TCR beta V gene segment acted as functional or pseudogenic. Paper-wide results and their limitations: A further reported finding was that TCR beta sequences accurately predicted the HLA-A and HLA-B alleles for most subjects in the first cohort. A later analysis found that most CMV-associated TCR beta chains appeared HLA-restricted, with HLA associations seemingly driven largely by CMV exposure. The authors suggested that the approach could potentially be generalized to other disease states and immunological phenotypes. Broadly in line with IMGT annotations, most TCR beta V segments showed up in productive rearrangements about 90% or about 30% of the time in an earlier analysis of some 590 of the donors. For the cohort, immune exposure information was limited to CMV serostatus. Roughly uniform sequencing depth across donors was assumed in presence/absence analyses, although this assumption may not hold. A later genetic analysis associated a missense DCLRE1C variant with V-gene and J-gene trimming of TCR beta chains, and an independent cohort replicated the association. When HLA alleles, especially DR and DQ, strongly co-occurred, TCR associations were difficult to assign to individual alleles. According to a later analysis, parvovirus B19, influenza, CMV and Epstein-Barr virus appeared linked to several top co-occurrence clusters. According to a later genetic analysis, donors in an Asian-associated ancestry cluster had fewer N-insertions in productive TCRs than the approximately 700-donor mean. Across donors, most TCR sequences were observed very rarely, whereas some public TCRs were present in many individuals. Only TCR beta chains were sequenced in this cohort, and the absence of alpha or paired-chain data limited detectable features. In both the original and validation cohorts, the classifier was reported to diagnose cytomegalovirus status with high specificity and sensitivity. Some IMGT-functional V segments, including TRBV6-2 and TRBV6-3, could not be distinguished by the 87-base-pair reads and were therefore excluded. A cluster of highly shared sequence variants was judged likely to be a technical artifact of the sequencing pipeline. The earlier analysis of some 560 of the donors excluded some 15 rarely observed V segments, including chromosome 9 orphons, because counts were too low. A later analysis found that HLA-associated TCR beta chains were more clonally expanded and had lower generation probabilities than equally common non-associated chains. A later analysis associated about 17,000 TCR beta sequences with specific HLA alleles at a false discovery rate of 0.05. Because some donors lacked HLA typing at each locus, the association tests relied only on the typed subset. Correlated functional status among segregating V segments might reflect linkage disequilibrium, but an unknown experimental factor could not be ruled out. In a later analysis, the rate of TCR association differed among HLA loci, with DRB1 alleles having the most associated TCRs and HLA-C alleles having the fewest. A total of about 180 TCR beta chains were listed by the study as associated with cytomegalovirus. In vitro tests confirmed that a few of the cytomegalovirus-associated TCR beta chains recognize cytomegalovirus antigens.

In total, about 650 healthy bone marrow donors made up the cohort. All cohort members were sampled while nominally healthy, although unrecorded immune exposures were likely present. The donor tested CMV seropositive, placing the donor among the approximately 290 seropositive members of the cohort. A peripheral blood sample was provided by each donor, and peripheral blood mononuclear cells were used for TCR beta sequencing. Genomic DNA extraction from the blood cell samples was performed with the Qiagen DNeasy Blood Extraction Kit. The junction carries 17 bases between V and J, which are trimmed by 5 bases and 3 bases respectively. The CDR3 contains 16 residues, cysteine and phenylalanine counted. Just the 48-base CDR3 DNA is kept, in frame starting at base 1. Taken from the germline V gene, the CDR1 and CDR2 loops are SGHVS and FNYEAQ. As concerns this clone: The antigen it recognizes is unknown. Nothing much larger sits one base from this clone, and base qualities are not available.

The library relied on the immunoSEQ multiplex PCR assay. For the multiplex PCR, a mixture combining 60 forward primers for TCR Vbeta segments and 13 reverse primers for TCR Jbeta segments was used. The CDR3 region of rearranged TCR beta genes was amplified from genomic DNA by a multiplex PCR assay. Amplified TCR beta libraries were sequenced as 87-base-pair reads on the Illumina HiSeq System. The authors' pipeline ran thus. A later analysis tallied some 79 million unique TCR beta chains across the 550 to 850 repertoires, and approximately 12 million of those chains were shared by two or more donors. To remove PCR and sequencing errors, raw reads were error-corrected and collapsed into unique sequences using a nearest-neighbor algorithm that merged closely related sequences. To assign V, D and J gene segments, CDR3 sequences were aligned to IMGT reference sequences. Each retained sequence needed at least a six-nucleotide match to both a V gene segment and a J gene segment. Rearrangements were called productive when the CDR3 lacked stop codons and stayed in frame with V and J; all others were non-productive. CDR3 was defined by IMGT convention, running from the second conserved V-encoded cysteine to the conserved J-encoded phenylalanine. The earlier analysis of about 610 of the donors excluded sequences that lacked an unambiguous match to a single V gene segment. In an earlier analysis of several hundred of the donors, V segments were called functional above 56.7% productive rearrangements and were called segregating when the between-donor standard deviation exceeded 5%. A statistical classification framework was developed to diagnose cytomegalovirus status using the catalog of TCR beta chain sequences. A later analysis assigned V and J genes by comparing TCR nucleotide sequences with IMGT/GENE-DB human TR gene sequences. In a later analysis, CDR3 sequences and most-parsimonious VDJ recombination scenarios were assigned using the TCRdist pipeline. In a later analysis, each TCR beta chain was defined by its CDR3 amino acid sequence together with its V-gene family, and reads lacking a unique V-gene family were excluded. In a later analysis, fewer than 600 highly shared, low-generation-probability nucleotide sequences were removed to address suspected cross-contamination and a sequencing artifact. In a later analysis, a clonal expansion index was calculated for each public chain from normalized within-repertoire ranks of inferred template counts. A later analysis computed generation probabilities with a VDJ recombination model fitted to out-of-frame rearrangements, and checked the results against IGoR. A later analysis scored TCR-TCR, TCR-HLA and TCR-CMV co-occurrence with hypergeometric tests, applying a repertoire-size bias correction to TCR pairs. To estimate false discovery rates, a later analysis permuted the HLA or CMV assignments 20 times. A later analysis grouped co-occurring TCRs with DBSCAN, adding TCRdist sequence similarity when clustering within HLA-allele-positive subsets. For co-occurrence clustering, repertoires with fewer than 30,000 or more than 120,000 public chains were excluded, along with a handful of repertoires with anomalous nucleotide sharing. TCRdb retrieved this table from immuneACCESS and kept in-frame rearrangements only. Not all clones are present; in checked studies, unresolved V genes account for under half, and no reason is known for the remainder. The V and J calls and clone size come from that table; D and trimming were worked out from the DNA. This sample has under 150,000 clones in its table, and more than 80% of those were observed once. The top ten hold about 4.3% of the sample.

The rearrangement joined TRBV7-6 to TRBJ2-1; a tentative D match to TRBD2 spans 7 bases. The clonotype originates from a woman aged 40 to 50 in good health and CMV-seropositive. Sequencing was done on a sample of PBMCs. The nucleotide sequence is given as TGTGCCAGCAGCCCCGAGGGGGGGGCCATCTACAATGAGCAGTTCTTC. It translates to CASSPEGGAIYNEQFF. The CDR3 plus the reference TRBV7-6 and TRBJ2-1 genes for the other parts give the full variable domain: GAGVSQSPRYKVTKRGQDVALRCDPISGHVSLYWYRQALGQGPEFLTYFNYEAQQDKSGLPNDRFSAERPEGSISTLTIQRTEQRDSAMYRCASSPEGGAIYNEQFFGPGTRLTVL.